Listed here are 5 T cell receptor beta chains from one sample, sequenced in a study of T cells in Graves' hyperthyroidism and ophthalmopathy. The investigators amplified TCR beta CDR3 regions from RNA transcripts. The study used the HTBI primer set for a first-round RT-PCR of the TCR CDR3. TCRdb passed the multiplex PCR reads through MiXCR, listing each CDR3 protein once. The top ten clones hold 33% of a sample with about 300,000 distinct CDR3 sequences, 16% of them seen once. Sequencing was done on a sample of blood. These receptor sequences come from a man aged 25 to 40 with Graves' hyperthyroidism.

This clonotype was counted ten times or more. This chain links TRBV29-1 with TRBJ2-3; 13 nucleotides align to TRBD2. CDR1 SQVTM and CDR2 ANQGSEA come from the germline V gene. Germline trimming cut 4 bases from V and 9 bases from J; bases unmatched to any gene: 4. The CDR3 contains 13 residues. The CDR3 protein is CSVGLAGGQTQYF. Written as DNA, the CDR3 is TGCAGCGTTGGACTAGCGGGAGGTCAAACGCAGTATTTT.

Only a few counts were recorded for this clonotype. This chain joins TRBV12-3 or TRBV12-4 and TRBJ2-3; 7 bases fit TRBD2. V was pared by 5 bases and J by 4 bases, with 9 bases of the junction left unmatched. The CDR3 sequence is 15 residues long. CDR3 in DNA: TGTGCCAGCAGTGGTTCAGGAGCGGGGCCAGATACGCAGTATTTT. Amino acids: CASSGSGAGPDTQYF.

This clonotype was observed at least ten times. This rearrangement joins TRBV2 to TRBJ2-5, with D perhaps being TRBD1 or TRBD2 (5 bases each). The length of the CDR3 is 18 residues. V lost 1 base and J lost 5, with 23 bases in between. Germline assignment: CDR1 SNHLY and CDR2 FYNNEI. The CDR3 nucleotides read TGTGCCAGCAGTGAAGGGGGTTGGCAAGGGAGTAAGGGGGAGACCCAGTACTTC. Its translation: CASSEGGWQGSKGETQYF.

This clonotype appeared many times. The rearrangement joins TRBV11-3 to TRBJ2-3, with 9 bases matching TRBD1. CDR1 is SGHNT and CDR2 is YENEEA in the germline V gene. The CDR3 sequence is 15 residues long. The V and J ends lost 5 bases and 5 bases, in that order; junction bases with no gene match: 8. The CDR3 bases are TGTGCCAGCAGCCCGACCGACAGGGGGGTAGATACGCAGTATTTT. Translating it yields CASSPTDRGVDTQYF.

This clonotype showed up just a few times. The chain uses TRBV9 and TRBJ2-1; D unclear. This CDR3 spans 16 amino acids. Trimming pared 1 base from V and 6 bases from J, leaving 17 bases between. Germline V gene data show CDR1 as SGDLS and CDR2 as YYNGEE. CDR3 coding DNA: TGTGCCAGCAGCGTATCGGGTTCGGCCCTGGGCAATGAGCAGTTCTTC. Its translation: CASSVSGSALGNEQFF. Looking up the rest from reference TRBV9 and TRBJ2-1 gives the full variable domain: DSGVTQTPKHLITATGQRVTLRCSPRSGDLSVYWYQQSLDQGLQFLIQYYNGEERAKGNILERFSAQQFPDLHSELNLSSLELGDSALYFCASSVSGSALGNEQFFGPGTRLTVL.